This T cell receptor (beta chain) was retrieved from a study of technical replicates of blood from several donors. Germline V CDR1 and CDR2: SGHRS, YFSETQ. With 1 base removed from V and 2 bases from J, the gap between germline ends came to 10 bases. The CDR3 runs to 14 residues. This clone was counted a single time. The data were produced by immunoSEQ multiplex PCR, yet TCRdb's version contains in-frame clones alone and is incomplete. Found here are approximately 13,000 clones, 70% to 80% of them singletons; the top ten hold 9% to 15%. The specimen sequenced was PBMCs. This clonotype was sampled from a human donor in good health. The chain uses TRBV5-1 and TRBJ2-7; D might be TRBD1 (6 bases). DNA for the CDR3: TGCGCCAGCAGCTTGTCGGGACAACCCTACGAGCAGTACTTC. Amino acids: CASSLSGQPYEQYF. The full variable domain, with the rest looked up from reference TRBV5-1 and TRBJ2-7, is KAGVTQTPRYLIKTRGQQVTLSCSPISGHRSVSWYQQTPGQGLQFLFEYFSETQRNKGNFPGRFSGRQFSNSRSEMNVSTLELGDSALYLCASSLSGQPYEQYFGPGTRLTVT.